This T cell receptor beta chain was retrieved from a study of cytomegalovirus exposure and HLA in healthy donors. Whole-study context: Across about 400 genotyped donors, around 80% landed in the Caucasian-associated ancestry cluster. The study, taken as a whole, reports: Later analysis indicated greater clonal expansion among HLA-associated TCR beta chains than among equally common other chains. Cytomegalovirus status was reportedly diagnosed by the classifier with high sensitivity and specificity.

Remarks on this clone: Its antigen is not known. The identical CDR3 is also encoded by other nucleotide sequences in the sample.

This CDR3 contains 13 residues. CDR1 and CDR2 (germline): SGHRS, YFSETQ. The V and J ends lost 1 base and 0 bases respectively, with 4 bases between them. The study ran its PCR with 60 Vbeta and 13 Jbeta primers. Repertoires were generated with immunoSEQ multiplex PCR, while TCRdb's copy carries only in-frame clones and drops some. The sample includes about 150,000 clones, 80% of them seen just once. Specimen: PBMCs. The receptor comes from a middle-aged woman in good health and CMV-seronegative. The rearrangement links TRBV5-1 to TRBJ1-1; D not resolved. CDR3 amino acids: CASSLTVNTEAFF. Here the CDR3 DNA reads TGCGCCAGCAGCTTGACAGTGAACACTGAAGCTTTCTTT.